These T cell receptor beta chains were read from a single sample in a study of CD8+CD57+ T cells in acquired aplastic anemia. TCRdb called the reads again in MiXCR, with one record for every CDR3 protein. The sample lists 150,000 to 200,000 distinct CDR3 sequences; more than 60% were seen once. Sequenced: sorted CD4+, CD8+, or CD8+CD57+ T cells (not recorded which) from PBMCs. These receptor sequences come from a human donor with aplastic anemia. Each CDR3 is given with its conserved first and last residue. The D gene is left open where the match is weak. A row's size may be missing; if present it is once, few, many or a size class.

size,length,J,D,V,DNA,CDR3
NA,11,TRBJ2-1,TRBD2,TRBV7-9,TGTGCCAGCAGCGGACTAGCGGGGAAGTTCTTC,CASSGLAGKFF
NA,14,TRBJ2-1,TRBD2,TRBV5-1,TGCGCCAGCAGCCAGGGACTAGCGGACAATGAGCAGTTCTTC,CASSQGLADNEQFF
NA,11,TRBJ1-2,NA,TRBV7-8,TGTGCCAGCAGGTCAGAGTATGGCTACACCTTC,CASRSEYGYTF
NA,11,TRBJ1-1,NA,TRBV19,TGTGCCAGTAGTTCCTCCATCACGGATTCCTTT,CASSSSITDSF
few,16,TRBJ1-2,NA,TRBV27,TGTGCCAGCAGTTCCGATATTTCGGACAGAATTTATGGCTACACCTTC,CASSSDISDRIYGYTF
many,17,TRBJ2-7,TRBD1,TRBV4-1,TGCGCCAGCAGCCAAGGTTCCTTCCGGGACAGCTCCTACGAGCAGTACTTC,CASSQGSFRDSSYEQYF
many,16,TRBJ1-6,TRBD1,TRBV7-9,TGTGCCAGCAGCGCGGACAGGGTGGGTGCTAATTCACCCCTCCACTTT,CASSADRVGANSPLHF
NA,15,TRBJ2-3,TRBD1,TRBV12-3/TRBV12-4,TGTGCCAGCAGTCCGGGACAGGGGGCTGAAGATACGCAGTATTTT,CASSPGQGAEDTQYF
NA,15,TRBJ2-5,NA,TRBV15,TGTGCCACCAGCAGAGGGCGGAGTCCCCAAGAGACCCAGTACTTC,CATSRGRSPQETQYF
NA,16,TRBJ2-5,TRBD1,TRBV25-1,TGTGCCAGCAGTGAAGTTTCAGGACAGGGTTTAGGGACCCAGTACTTC,CASSEVSGQGLGTQYF
NA,11,TRBJ1-1,NA,TRBV29-1,TGCAGCGTTGAAGTAGAGAACGTGGCTTTCTTT,CSVEVENVAFF
NA,12,TRBJ1-2,NA,TRBV11-1,TGTGCCAGCAGTCAACAGGGATTCAACCACACCTTC,CASSQQGFNHTF
many,15,TRBJ2-7,NA,TRBV4-1,TGCGCCAGCAGCCCTTTTCTAGCGAGCTCCTACGAGCAGTACTTC,CASSPFLASSYEQYF
NA,18,TRBJ1-2,NA,TRBV2,TGTGCCAGCAGTGTGAGGGACTACGAGCAGTACTCTAACTATGGCTACACCTTC,CASSVRDYEQYSNYGYTF
once,15,TRBJ2-2,NA,TRBV7-2,TGTGCCAGCAACGAAGGGCTAGCATTCCCCGGGGAGCTGTTTTTT,CASNEGLAFPGELFF
NA,12,TRBJ2-5,NA,TRBV5-1,TGCGCCAGCAGCTTGCCCCAAGAGACCCAGTACTTC,CASSLPQETQYF
once,13,TRBJ2-2,TRBD1,TRBV12-3/TRBV12-4,TGTGCCAGCAGACGACAGGGGGCCGGGGAGCTGTTTTTT,CASRRQGAGELFF
many,13,TRBJ1-1,NA,TRBV7-3,TGTGCCAGCAGCTTAAAAGGGGGGACTGAAGCTTTCTTT,CASSLKGGTEAFF
NA,12,TRBJ2-7,NA,TRBV10-3,TGTGCCAGCGACAGCGACCTCTACGAGCAGTACTTC,CASDSDLYEQYF
NA,14,TRBJ1-2,NA,TRBV14,TGTGCCAGCAGCCTATCCCTAAGGGAGGGTGGCTACACCTTC,CASSLSLREGGYTF
NA,14,TRBJ2-3,NA,TRBV7-3,TGTGCCAGCAGCCAAACAGGGATGGCAGATACGCAGTATTTT,CASSQTGMADTQYF
once,13,TRBJ1-2,NA,TRBV5-1,TGCGCCAGCAGCGTCGGGACGGATTATGGCTACACCTTC,CASSVGTDYGYTF
NA,14,TRBJ2-1,NA,TRBV10-1,TGCGCCAGCAGTGAGCCTAGCAATCCCAATGAGCAGTTCTTC,CASSEPSNPNEQFF
NA,15,TRBJ2-3,NA,TRBV10-3,TGTGCCAGCAGGCCCGTGGGATCGTTTCCGGATACGCAGTATTTT,CASRPVGSFPDTQYF
NA,13,TRBJ1-2,NA,TRBV5-1,TGCGCCAGCAGCTTGGGGCCCGGGCAAGGCTACACCTTC,CASSLGPGQGYTF
NA,16,TRBJ1-5,NA,TRBV7-9,TGTGCCAGCAGCTCCACGACAGCATCTAGCAATCAGCCCCAGCATTTT,CASSSTTASSNQPQHF
NA,16,TRBJ2-4,TRBD1,TRBV4-2,TGTGCCAGCAGCCAACGACGACAGGGGGCGGGGAACATTCAGTACTTC,CASSQRRQGAGNIQYF
NA,13,TRBJ2-3,NA,TRBV7-6,TGTGCCAGCAGCTCCCAGCTCACAGATACGCAGTATTTT,CASSSQLTDTQYF
NA,17,TRBJ1-4,TRBD1,TRBV7-8,TGTGCCAGCAGCTTAGCGGTACTGACAGGGAGGAATGAAAAACTGTTTTTT,CASSLAVLTGRNEKLFF